This TCR beta chain came from a study of naive and memory T cell subsets. The study's findings and limits: Potentially, T cell activation and differentiation skew this RNA-based measurement.

Ligated cDNA underwent four rounds of PCR with nested alpha and beta constant region primers and SP2. Reverse transcription of blood and skin TCR RNA was primed at alpha and beta constant regions. TCRdb used MiXCR to reprocess the 5' RACE reads, holding one entry per CDR3 protein. This table holds tens of thousands of distinct CDR3 sequences, approximately 4.5% found once. The library had UMIs added by 3' ligation of an oligonucleotide to TCR cDNA. RNA was extracted from under 3 ml of whole blood of healthy adults. Input was roughly 1 to 1000 ng of DNase-treated total RNA without cell sorting. The table lists this clonotype with many counts. Its antigen is unknown. Germline loops: CDR1 SGHTA, CDR2 FQGNSA. The CDR3 runs 15 residues. The trim removed 5 bases at V and 4 bases at J, leaving 5 bases unmatched.

V and J are TRBV7-2 and TRBJ2-1; 10 positions agree with TRBD2. This receptor was obtained from a female donor in good health. In DNA form, the CDR3 reads TGTGCCAGCAGCACAGCGGGAGGGAAATACAATGAGCAGTTCTTC. It yields the protein CASSTAGGKYNEQFF.